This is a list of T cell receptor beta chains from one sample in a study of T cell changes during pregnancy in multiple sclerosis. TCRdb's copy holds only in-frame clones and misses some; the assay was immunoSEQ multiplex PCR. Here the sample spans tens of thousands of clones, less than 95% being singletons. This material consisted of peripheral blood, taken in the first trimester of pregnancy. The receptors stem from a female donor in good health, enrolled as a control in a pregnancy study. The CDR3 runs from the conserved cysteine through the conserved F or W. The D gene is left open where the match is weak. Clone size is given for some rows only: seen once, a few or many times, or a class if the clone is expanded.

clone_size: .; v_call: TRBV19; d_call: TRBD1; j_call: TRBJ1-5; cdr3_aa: CASGQQGNIAQPQHF; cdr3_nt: TGTGCCAGTGGACAACAGGGGAATATTGCTCAGCCCCAGCATTTT
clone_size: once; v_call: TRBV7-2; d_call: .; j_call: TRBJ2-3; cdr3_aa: CASSLLGGTSTDTQYF; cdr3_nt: TGTGCCAGCAGCCTCTTGGGTGGGACTAGCACAGATACGCAGTATTTT
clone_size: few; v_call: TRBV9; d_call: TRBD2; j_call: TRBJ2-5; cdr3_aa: CASSPPRGGEETQYF; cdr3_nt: TGTGCCAGCAGTCCACCCCGGGGGGGAGAGGAGACCCAGTACTTC
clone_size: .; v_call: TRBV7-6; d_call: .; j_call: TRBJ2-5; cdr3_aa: CASSSQAEGETQYF; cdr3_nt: TGTGCCAGCAGCTCTCAGGCTGAGGGCGAGACCCAGTACTTC
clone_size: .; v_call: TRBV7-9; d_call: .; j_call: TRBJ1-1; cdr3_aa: CASSQGGPAFF; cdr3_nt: TGTGCCAGCAGCCAAGGGGGACCGGCTTTCTTT
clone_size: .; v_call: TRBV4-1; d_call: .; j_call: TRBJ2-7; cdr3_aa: CASSQEIVGLATYEQYF; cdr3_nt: TGCGCCAGCAGCCAAGAGATAGTAGGGCTAGCGACCTACGAGCAGTACTTC
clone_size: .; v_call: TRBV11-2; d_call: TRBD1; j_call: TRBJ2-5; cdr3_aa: CASTSNLGQQETQYF; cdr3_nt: TGTGCCAGCACTTCAAACTTGGGACAGCAAGAGACCCAGTACTTC
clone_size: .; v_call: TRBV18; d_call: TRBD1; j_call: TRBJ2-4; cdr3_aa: CASSPGQEYGIQYF; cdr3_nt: TGTGCCAGCTCACCGGGACAGGAATACGGCATTCAGTACTTC
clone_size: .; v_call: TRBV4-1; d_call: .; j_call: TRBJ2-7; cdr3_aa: CASSLTKPGEQYF; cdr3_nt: TGCGCCAGCAGCCTTACCAAACCGGGCGAGCAGTACTTC
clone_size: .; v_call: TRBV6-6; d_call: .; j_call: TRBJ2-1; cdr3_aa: CASSPGGLPNNEQFF; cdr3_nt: TGTGCCAGCAGTCCGGGGGGCCTACCAAACAATGAGCAGTTCTTC
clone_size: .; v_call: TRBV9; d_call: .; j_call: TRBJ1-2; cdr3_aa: CASSGGSRDYGYTF; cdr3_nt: TGTGCCAGCTCAGGAGGGTCAAGAGACTATGGCTACACCTTC
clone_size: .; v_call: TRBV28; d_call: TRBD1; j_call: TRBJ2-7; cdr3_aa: CASSLDPGGQGGLEQYF; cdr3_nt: TGTGCCAGCAGTTTGGATCCTGGCGGACAGGGTGGGCTCGAGCAGTACTTC
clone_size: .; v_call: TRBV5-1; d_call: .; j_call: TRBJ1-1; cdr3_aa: CASSPGTNTEAFF; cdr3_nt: TGCGCCAGCAGCCCTGGGACAAACACTGAAGCTTTCTTT
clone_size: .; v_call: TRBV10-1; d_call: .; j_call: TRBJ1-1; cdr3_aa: CASSPGTRRNTEAFF; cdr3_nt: TGCGCCAGCAGTCCAGGGACACGACGAAACACTGAAGCTTTCTTT
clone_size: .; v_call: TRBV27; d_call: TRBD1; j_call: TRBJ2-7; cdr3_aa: CASGRVGQRYEQYF; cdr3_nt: TGTGCCAGCGGAAGAGTGGGACAGAGGTACGAGCAGTACTTC
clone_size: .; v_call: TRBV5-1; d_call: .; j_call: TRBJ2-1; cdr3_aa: CASSLVRDYNEQFF; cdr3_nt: TGCGCCAGCAGCTTGGTCCGGGACTACAATGAGCAGTTCTTC
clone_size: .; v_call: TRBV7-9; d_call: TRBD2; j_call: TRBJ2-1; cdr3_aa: CASSLVDRVAGPYNEQFF; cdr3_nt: TGTGCCAGCAGCTTAGTTGATCGGGTAGCGGGACCCTACAATGAGCAGTTCTTC
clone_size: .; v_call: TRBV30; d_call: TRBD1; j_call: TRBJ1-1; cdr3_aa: CAWSSYGQDTEAFF; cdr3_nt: TGTGCCTGGTCCTCCTACGGACAGGACACTGAAGCTTTCTTT
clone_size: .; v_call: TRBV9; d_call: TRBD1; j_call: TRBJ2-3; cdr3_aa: CASSETGTGITDTQYF; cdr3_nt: TGTGCCAGCAGCGAGACTGGGACAGGGATCACAGATACGCAGTATTTT
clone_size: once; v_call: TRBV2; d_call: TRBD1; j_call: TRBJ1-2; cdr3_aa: CASSGPSGQGVNGYTF; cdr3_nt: TGTGCCAGCAGTGGGCCTTCTGGACAGGGGGTTAATGGCTACACCTTC
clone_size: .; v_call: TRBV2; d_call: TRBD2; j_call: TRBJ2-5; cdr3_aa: CASSKRGSGGEETQYF; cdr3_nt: TGTGCCAGCAGTAAAAGAGGAAGCGGGGGGGAAGAGACCCAGTACTTC
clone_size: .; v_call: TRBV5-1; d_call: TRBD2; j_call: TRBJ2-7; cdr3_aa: CASSLGGGIDEQYF; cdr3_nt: TGCGCCAGCAGCTTGGGGGGAGGGATTGACGAGCAGTACTTC
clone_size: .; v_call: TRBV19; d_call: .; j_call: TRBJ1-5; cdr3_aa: CASSIFGSKGHLPNQPQHF; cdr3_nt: TGTGCCAGTAGTATCTTCGGTAGTAAAGGACACCTACCCAATCAGCCCCAGCATTTT
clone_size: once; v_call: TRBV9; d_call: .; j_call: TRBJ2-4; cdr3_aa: CASSVELSGVQYF; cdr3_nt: TGTGCCAGCAGCGTAGAACTCTCAGGGGTTCAGTACTTC
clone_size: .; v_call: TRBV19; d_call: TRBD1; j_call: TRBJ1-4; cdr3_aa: CASQSGGGEKLFF; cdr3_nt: TGTGCCAGTCAGTCAGGGGGTGGTGAAAAACTGTTTTTT
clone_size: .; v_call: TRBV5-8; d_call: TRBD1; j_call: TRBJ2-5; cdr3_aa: CASSLGGTAGQETQYF; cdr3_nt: TGTGCCAGCAGCTTGGGGGGGACAGCCGGTCAAGAGACCCAGTACTTC
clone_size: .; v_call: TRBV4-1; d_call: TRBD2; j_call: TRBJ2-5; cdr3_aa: CASSQFLAGGSNKETQYF; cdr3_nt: TGCGCCAGCAGCCAATTTCTAGCGGGGGGATCGAACAAAGAGACCCAGTACTTC